This T cell receptor (beta chain) originates from a study of graft-versus-host responses after intestinal transplantation. Study-wide context: Transplants given to recipients were multivisceral, liver-intestinal, or isolated intestinal. Points from the study as a whole: Recipient marrow held GvH clones, some first seen in ileum or blood. Some patients had graft-donor T cell macrochimerism, and their allografts showed high graft-versus-host to host-versus-graft clonal ratios.

Germline V CDR1 and CDR2: SGHDN, FVKESK. The CDR3 totals 17 residues. The ends were cut back, 0 bases at V and 0 bases at J, with 12 bases in the middle. Notes on this clone: Its matching antigen is unknown.

Sequencing used immunoSEQ multiplex PCR; TCRdb keeps in-frame clones, though not all of them. The data contain about 89,000 clones, 85% to 95% of them seen just once; the ten biggest clones take up approximately 2%. Sequenced material: unstimulated CD8+ T cells sorted from spleen or lymph node cells, taken before intestinal transplant. This receptor was identified in a human donor who received an intestinal transplant. The rearrangement uses TRBV14 and TRBJ2-1; D is uncertain. CDR3 in amino acids: CASSQDGLRSSYNEQFF. The CDR3, as DNA: TGTGCCAGCAGCCAAGATGGCCTCCGCAGCTCCTACAATGAGCAGTTCTTC.